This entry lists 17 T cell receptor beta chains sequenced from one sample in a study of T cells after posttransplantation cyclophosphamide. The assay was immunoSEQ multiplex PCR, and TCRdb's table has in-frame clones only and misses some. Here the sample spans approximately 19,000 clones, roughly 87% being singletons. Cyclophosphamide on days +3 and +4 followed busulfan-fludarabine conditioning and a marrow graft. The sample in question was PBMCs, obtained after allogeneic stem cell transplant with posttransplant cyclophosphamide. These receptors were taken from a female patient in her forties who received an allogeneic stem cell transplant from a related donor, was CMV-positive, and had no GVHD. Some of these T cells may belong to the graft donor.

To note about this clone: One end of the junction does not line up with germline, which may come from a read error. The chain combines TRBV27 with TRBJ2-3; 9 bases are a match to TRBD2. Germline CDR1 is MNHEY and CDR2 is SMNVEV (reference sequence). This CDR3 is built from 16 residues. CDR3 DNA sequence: TGTGCCAGCAGTCTACTCCGGGGGACTAGCAAAGATACGCAGTATTTT. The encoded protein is CASSLLRGTSKDTQYF.

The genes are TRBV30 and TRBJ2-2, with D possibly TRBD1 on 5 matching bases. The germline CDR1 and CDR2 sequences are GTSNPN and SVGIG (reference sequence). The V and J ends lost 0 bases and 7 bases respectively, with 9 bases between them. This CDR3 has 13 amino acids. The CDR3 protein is CAWSVRVGGELFF. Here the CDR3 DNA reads TGTGCCTGGAGTGTCAGGGTTGGCGGGGAGCTGTTTTTT.

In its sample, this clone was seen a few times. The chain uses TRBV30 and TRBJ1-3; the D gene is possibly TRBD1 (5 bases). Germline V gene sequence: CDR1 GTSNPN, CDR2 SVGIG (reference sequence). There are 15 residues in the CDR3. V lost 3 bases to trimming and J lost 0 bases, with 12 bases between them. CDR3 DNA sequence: TGTGCCTGGAGACGGGGGGGGATCTCTGGAAACACCATATATTTT. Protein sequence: CAWRRGGISGNTIYF.

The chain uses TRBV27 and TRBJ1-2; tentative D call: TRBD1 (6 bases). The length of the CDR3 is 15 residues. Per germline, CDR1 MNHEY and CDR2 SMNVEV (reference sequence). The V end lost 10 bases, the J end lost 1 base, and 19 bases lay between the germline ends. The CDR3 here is CATAGTRLSNYGYTF. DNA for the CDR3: TGTGCCACCGCCGGGACACGACTTAGTAACTATGGCTACACCTTC.

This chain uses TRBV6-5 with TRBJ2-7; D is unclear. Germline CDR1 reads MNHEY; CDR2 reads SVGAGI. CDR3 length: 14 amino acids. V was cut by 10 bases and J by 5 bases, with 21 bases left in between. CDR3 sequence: CANLSPASSHEQYF. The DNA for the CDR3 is TGTGCCAACCTTAGCCCAGCCTCATCCCACGAGCAGTACTTC.

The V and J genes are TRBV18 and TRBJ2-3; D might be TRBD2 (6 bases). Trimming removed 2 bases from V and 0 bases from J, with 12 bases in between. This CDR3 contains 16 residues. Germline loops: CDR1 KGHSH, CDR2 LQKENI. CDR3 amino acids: CASSPTSSSSTDTQYF. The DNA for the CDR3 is TGTGCCAGCTCACCAACTAGCTCTTCTAGCACAGATACGCAGTATTTT.

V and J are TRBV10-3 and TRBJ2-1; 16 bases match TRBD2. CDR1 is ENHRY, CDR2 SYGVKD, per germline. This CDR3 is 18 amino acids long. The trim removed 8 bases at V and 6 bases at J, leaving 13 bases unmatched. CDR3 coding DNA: TGTGCCATCCGCCCGGGACTAGCGGGAGGGCGGGTATCCAATGAGCAGTTCTTC. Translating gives CAIRPGLAGGRVSNEQFF.

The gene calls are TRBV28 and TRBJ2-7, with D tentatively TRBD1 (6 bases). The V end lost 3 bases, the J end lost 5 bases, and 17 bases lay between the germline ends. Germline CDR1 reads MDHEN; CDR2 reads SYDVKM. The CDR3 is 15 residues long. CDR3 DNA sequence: TGTGCCAGCAGTTTCCCTGACAGGTTGTCCCACGAGCAGTACTTC. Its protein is CASSFPDRLSHEQYF.

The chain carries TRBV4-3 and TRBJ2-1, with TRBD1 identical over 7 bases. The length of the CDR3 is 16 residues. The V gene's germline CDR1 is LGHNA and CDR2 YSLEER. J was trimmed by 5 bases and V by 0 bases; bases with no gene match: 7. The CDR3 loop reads CASSQEGTAIHNEQFF. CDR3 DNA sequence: TGCGCCAGCAGCCAAGAGGGGACAGCTATCCACAATGAGCAGTTCTTC.

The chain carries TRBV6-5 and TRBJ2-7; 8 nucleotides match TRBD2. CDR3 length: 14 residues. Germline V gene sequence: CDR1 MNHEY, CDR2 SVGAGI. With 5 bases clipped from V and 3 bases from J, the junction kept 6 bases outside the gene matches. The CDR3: CASSPAGEGYEQYF. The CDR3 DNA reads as TGTGCCAGCAGTCCAGCGGGAGAGGGCTACGAGCAGTACTTC.

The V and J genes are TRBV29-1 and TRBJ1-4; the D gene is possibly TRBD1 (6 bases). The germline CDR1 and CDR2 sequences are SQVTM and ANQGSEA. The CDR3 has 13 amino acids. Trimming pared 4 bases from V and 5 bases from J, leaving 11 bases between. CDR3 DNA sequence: TGCAGCGTTGCGGGACACCTAAATGAAAAACTGTTTTTT. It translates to CSVAGHLNEKLFF. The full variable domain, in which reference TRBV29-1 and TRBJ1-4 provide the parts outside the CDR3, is SAVISQKPSRDICQRGTSLTIQCQVDSQVTMMFWYRQQPGQSLTLIATANQGSEATYESGFVIDKFPISRPNLTFSTLTVSNMSPEDSSIYLCSVAGHLNEKLFFGSGTQLSVL.

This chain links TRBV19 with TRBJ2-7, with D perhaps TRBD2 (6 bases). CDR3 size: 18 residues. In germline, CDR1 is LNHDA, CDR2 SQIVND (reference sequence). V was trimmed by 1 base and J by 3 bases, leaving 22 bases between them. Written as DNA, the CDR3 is TGTGCCAGTAGTATAGGGTCGCCTCCGTCGGGAGTTCTCTACGAGCAGTACTTC. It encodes CASSIGSPPSGVLYEQYF.

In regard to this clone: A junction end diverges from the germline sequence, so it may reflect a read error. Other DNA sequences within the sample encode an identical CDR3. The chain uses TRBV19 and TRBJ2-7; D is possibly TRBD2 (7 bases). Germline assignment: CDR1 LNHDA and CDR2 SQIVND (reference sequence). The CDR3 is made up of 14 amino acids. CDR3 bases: TGTGCCAGTAGTATCTGGAAGGGGGACTACGAGCAATACTTC. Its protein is CASSIWKGDYEQYF.

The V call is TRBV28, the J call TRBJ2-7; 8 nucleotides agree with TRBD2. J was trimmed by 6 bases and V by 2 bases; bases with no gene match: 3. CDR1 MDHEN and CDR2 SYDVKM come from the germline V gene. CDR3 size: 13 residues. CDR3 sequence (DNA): TGTGCCAGCAGTTTAAGCGGGGGAATCGAGCAGTACTTC. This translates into CASSLSGGIEQYF.

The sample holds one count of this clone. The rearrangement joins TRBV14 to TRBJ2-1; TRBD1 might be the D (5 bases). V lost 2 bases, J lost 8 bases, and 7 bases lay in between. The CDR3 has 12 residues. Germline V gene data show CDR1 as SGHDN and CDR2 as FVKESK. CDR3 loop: CASSQFRDEQFF. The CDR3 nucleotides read TGTGCCAGCAGCCAATTCAGGGATGAGCAGTTCTTC.

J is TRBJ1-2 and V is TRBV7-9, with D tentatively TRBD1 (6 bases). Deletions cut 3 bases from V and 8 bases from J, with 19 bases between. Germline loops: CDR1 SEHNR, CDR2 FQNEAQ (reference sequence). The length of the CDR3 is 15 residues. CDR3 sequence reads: CASSLVRDIPGGYTF. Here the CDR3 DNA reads TGTGCCAGCAGCTTGGTCCGGGACATCCCAGGGGGCTACACCTTC.

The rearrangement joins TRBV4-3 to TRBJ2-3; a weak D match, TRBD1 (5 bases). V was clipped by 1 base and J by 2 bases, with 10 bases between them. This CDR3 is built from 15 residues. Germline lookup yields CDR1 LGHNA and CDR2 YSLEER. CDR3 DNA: TGCGCCAGCAGCCAAGGTCAGGGCCTCACAGATACGCAGTATTTT. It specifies CASSQGQGLTDTQYF.